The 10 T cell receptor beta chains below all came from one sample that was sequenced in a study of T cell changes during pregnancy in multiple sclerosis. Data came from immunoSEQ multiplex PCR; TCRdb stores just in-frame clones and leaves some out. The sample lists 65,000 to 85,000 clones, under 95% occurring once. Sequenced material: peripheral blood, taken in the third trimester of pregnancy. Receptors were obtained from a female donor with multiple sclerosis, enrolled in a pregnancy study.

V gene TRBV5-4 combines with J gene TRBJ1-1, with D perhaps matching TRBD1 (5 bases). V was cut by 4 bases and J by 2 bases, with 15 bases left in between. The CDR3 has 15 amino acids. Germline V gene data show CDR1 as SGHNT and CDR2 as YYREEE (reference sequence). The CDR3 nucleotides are TGTGCCAGCAGCCTCGGGGGGGAGGGAAACACTGAAGCTTTCTTT. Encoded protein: CASSLGGEGNTEAFF.

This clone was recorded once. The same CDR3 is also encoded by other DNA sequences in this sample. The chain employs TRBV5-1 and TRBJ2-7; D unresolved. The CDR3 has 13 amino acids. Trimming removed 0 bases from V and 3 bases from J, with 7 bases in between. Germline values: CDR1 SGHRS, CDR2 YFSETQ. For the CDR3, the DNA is TGCGCCAGCAGCTTGGCCCCCGGCTACGAGCAGTACTTC. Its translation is CASSLAPGYEQYF.

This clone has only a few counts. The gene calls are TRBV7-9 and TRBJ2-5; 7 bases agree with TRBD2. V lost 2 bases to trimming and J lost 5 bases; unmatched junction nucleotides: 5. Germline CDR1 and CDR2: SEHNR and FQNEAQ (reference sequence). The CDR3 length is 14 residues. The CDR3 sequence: CASSLRGEGETQYF. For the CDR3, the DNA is TGTGCCAGCAGCTTACGGGGGGAGGGGGAGACCCAGTACTTC.

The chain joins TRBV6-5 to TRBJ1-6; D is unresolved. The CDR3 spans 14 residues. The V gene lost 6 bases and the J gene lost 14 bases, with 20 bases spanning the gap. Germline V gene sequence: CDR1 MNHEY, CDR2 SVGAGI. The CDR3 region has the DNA TGTGCCAGCAGACCCACCTCGGTCGGTGGAGCCCTCCACTTT. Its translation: CASRPTSVGGALHF.

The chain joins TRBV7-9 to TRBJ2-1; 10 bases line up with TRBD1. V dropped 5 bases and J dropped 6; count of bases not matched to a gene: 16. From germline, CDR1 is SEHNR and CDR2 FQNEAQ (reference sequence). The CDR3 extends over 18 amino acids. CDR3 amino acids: CASSDDYPGTGESNEQFF. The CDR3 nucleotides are TGTGCCAGCAGCGACGACTATCCCGGGACAGGGGAGAGCAATGAGCAGTTCTTC.

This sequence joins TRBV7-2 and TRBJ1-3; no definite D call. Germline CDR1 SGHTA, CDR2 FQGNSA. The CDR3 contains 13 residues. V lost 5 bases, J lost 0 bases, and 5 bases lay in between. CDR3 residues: CASSPSSGNTIYF. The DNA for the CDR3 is TGTGCCAGCAGCCCCAGCTCTGGAAACACCATATATTTT.

The CDR3 sequence: CASSFDGSGANVLTF. Here the CDR3 DNA reads TGTGCCAGCAGCTTCGACGGGTCCGGGGCCAACGTCCTGACTTTC. The chain is built from TRBV7-8 and TRBJ2-6; D is unresolved. Between the trimmed V and J ends, which lost 3 bases and 4 bases, there was a span of 10 bases. This CDR3 contains 15 residues. Germline V gene data show CDR1 as SGHVS and CDR2 as FQNEAQ.

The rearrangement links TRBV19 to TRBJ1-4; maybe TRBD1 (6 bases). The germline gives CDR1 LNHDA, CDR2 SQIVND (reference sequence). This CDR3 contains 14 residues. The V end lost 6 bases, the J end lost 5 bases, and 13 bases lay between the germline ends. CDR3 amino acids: CASRLRGPNEKLFF. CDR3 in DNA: TGTGCCAGTAGACTCAGGGGCCCCAATGAAAAACTGTTTTTT. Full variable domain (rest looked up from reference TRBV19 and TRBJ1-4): DGGITQSPKYLFRKEGQNVTLSCEQNLNHDAMYWYRQDPGQGLRLIYYSQIVNDFQKGDIAEGYSVSREKKESFPLTVTSAQKNPTAFYLCASRLRGPNEKLFFGSGTQLSVL.

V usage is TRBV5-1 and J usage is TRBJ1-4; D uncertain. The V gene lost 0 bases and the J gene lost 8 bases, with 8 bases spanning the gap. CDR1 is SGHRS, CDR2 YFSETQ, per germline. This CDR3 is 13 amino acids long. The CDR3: CASSLGGREKLFF. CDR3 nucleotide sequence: TGCGCCAGCAGCTTGGGCGGGAGGGAAAAACTGTTTTTT.

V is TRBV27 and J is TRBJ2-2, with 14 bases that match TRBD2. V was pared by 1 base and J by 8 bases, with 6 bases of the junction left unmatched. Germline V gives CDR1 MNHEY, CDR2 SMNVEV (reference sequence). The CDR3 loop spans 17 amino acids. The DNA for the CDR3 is TGTGCCAGCAGTTTATGGACTAGCGGGGGGAGTGCGGGGGAGCTGTTTTTT. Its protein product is CASSLWTSGGSAGELFF.